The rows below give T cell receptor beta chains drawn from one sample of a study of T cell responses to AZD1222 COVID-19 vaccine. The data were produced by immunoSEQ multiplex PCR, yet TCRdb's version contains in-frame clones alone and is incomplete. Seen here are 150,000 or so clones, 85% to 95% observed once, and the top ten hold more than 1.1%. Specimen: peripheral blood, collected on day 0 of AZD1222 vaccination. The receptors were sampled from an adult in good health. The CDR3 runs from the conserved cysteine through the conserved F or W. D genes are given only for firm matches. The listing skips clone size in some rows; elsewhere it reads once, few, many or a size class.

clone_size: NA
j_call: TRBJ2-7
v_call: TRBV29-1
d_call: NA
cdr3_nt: TGCAGCGTTGTTCAGGGGGAGGGGCCCCCCTACTACGAGCAGTACTTC
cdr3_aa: CSVVQGEGPPYYEQYF

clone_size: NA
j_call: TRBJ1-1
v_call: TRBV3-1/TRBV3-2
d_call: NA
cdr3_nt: TGTGCCAGCAGCCAATCAACAGAGAACACTGAAGCTTTCTTT
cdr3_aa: CASSQSTENTEAFF

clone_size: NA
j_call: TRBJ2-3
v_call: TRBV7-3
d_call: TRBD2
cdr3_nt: TGTGCCAGCAGCTTAAGAGGGTACGGGACTAGCAGAACCACAGATACGCAGTATTTT
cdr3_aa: CASSLRGYGTSRTTDTQYF

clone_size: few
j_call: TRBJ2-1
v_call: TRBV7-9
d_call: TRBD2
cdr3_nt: TGTGCCAGCCCCCTAGCGGGGGGTTACAATGAGCAGTTCTTC
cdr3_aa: CASPLAGGYNEQFF

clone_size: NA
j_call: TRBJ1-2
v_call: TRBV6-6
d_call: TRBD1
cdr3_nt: TGTGCCAGCAGTCGGACAGGGGGCTATGTGGGCTACACCTTC
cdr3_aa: CASSRTGGYVGYTF

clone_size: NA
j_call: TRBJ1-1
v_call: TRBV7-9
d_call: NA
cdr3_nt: TGTGCCAGCTCCCAGGGTTTTGGCGGCACTGAAGCTTTCTTT
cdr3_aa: CASSQGFGGTEAFF

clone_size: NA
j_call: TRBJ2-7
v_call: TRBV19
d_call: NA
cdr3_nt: TGTGCCAGTAGGCTTAGGGGGGGTCCTTCCTACGAGCAGTACTTC
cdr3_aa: CASRLRGGPSYEQYF

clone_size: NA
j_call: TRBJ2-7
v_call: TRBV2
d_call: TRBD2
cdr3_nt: TGTGCCAGCAGTGAAACGCCTAGCGGGGGCCCCCCCTACGAGCAGTACTTC
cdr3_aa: CASSETPSGGPPYEQYF

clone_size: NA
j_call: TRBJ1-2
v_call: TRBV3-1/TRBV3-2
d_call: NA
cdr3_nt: TGTGCCAGCCTTAGCCACTATGGCTACACCTTC
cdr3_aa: CASLSHYGYTF

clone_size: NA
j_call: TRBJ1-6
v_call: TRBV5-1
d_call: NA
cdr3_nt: TGCGCCAGCAGCCCACAGGGAAACTCACCCCTCCACTTT
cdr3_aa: CASSPQGNSPLHF

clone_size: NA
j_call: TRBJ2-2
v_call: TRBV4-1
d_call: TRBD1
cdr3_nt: TGCGCCAGCAGCCAAGTATTTACCGGACAGGGGAGGTCCGGGGAGCTGTTTTTT
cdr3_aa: CASSQVFTGQGRSGELFF

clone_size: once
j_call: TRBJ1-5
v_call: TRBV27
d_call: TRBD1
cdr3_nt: TGTGCCAGCAGTTCGATCGACAGGGTGAATCAGCCCCAGCATTTT
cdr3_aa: CASSSIDRVNQPQHF

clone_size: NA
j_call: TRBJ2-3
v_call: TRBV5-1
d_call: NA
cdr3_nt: TGCGCCAGCAGCTGGTCCCGGAGCACAGATACGCAGTATTTT
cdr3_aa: CASSWSRSTDTQYF

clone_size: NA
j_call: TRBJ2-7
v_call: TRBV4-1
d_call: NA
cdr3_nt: TGCGCCAGCAGCCTCGGCTCCGCCGTAACGCCCTACGAGCAGTACTTC
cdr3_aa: CASSLGSAVTPYEQYF

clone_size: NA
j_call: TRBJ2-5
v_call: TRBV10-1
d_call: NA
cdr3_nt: TGCGCCAGGAGAACCGGGCCCCCGTCGGCCCAGTACTTC
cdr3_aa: CARRTGPPSAQYF

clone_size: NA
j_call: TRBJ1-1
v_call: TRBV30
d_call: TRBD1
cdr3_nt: TGTGCCTGGAGGGGGGACAGCCGGAACACTGAAGCTTTCTTT
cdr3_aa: CAWRGDSRNTEAFF

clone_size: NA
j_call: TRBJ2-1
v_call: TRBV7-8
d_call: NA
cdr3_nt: TGTGCCACCCGCACGAGAGCGACCAATGAGCAGTTCTTC
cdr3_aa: CATRTRATNEQFF

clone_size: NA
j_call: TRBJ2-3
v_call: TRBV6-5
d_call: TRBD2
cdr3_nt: TGTGCCAGCAGTTCTTGGACTAGCGGGAGGGCGAGTACGCAGTATTTT
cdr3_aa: CASSSWTSGRASTQYF

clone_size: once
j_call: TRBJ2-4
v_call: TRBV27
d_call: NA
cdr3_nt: TGTGCCAGCAGTTCCCTAGACGGCAAAAACATTCAGTACTTC
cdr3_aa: CASSSLDGKNIQYF

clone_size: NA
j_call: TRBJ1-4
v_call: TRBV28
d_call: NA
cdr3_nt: TGTGCCAGCAGTCAGCCTGGGGCCGCAAATGAAAAACTGTTTTTT
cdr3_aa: CASSQPGAANEKLFF

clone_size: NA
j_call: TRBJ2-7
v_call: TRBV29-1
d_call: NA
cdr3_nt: TGCAGCGTCGGAACGGGGGCTGGTTCCTACGAGCAGTACTTC
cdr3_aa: CSVGTGAGSYEQYF

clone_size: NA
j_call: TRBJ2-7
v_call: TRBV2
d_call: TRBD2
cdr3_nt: TGTGCCAGCCCCCGCATAGCGGGGGGCTCCTACGAGCAGTACTTC
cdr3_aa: CASPRIAGGSYEQYF

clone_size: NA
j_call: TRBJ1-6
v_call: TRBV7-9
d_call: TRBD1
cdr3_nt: TGTGCCAGCAGCGTTAATCCGGGACAGGGAGGTTCACCCCTCCACTTT
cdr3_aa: CASSVNPGQGGSPLHF

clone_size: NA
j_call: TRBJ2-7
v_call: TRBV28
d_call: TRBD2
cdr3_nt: TGTGCCAGCACCTCAAGCGGGAGCGAGCAGTACTTC
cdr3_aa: CASTSSGSEQYF

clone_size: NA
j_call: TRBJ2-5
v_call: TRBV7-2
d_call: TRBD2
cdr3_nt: TGTGCCAGCAGCTTAGGAGCCACTAGCGGGGGCTCGGAGACCCAGTACTTC
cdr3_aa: CASSLGATSGGSETQYF

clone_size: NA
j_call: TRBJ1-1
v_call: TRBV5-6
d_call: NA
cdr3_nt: TGTGCCAGCAGCTTCGGGGGAACTGAAGCTTTCTTT
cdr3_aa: CASSFGGTEAFF

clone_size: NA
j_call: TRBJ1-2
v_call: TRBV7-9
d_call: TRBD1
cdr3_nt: TGTGCCAGCAGCAGCGCCGGGACAGGTGTTTATGGCTACACCTTC
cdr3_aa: CASSSAGTGVYGYTF

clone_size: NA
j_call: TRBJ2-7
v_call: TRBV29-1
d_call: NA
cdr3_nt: TGCAGCGTCTTTTCCCACGGCGGCGAGCAGTACTTC
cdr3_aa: CSVFSHGGEQYF

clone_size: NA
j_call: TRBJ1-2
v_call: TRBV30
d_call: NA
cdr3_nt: TGTGCCTGGAGTGTACGGATGGGCTATGGCTACACCTTC
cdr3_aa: CAWSVRMGYGYTF

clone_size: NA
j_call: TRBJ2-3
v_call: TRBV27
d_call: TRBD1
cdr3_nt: TGTGCCAGCAGTATCGCCCCCAGGGGGACAGATACGCAGTATTTT
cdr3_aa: CASSIAPRGTDTQYF

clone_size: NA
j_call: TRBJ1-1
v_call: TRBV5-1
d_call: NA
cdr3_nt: TGCGCCAGCAGCTTGGTTGTGGGATCCATGAACACTGAAGCTTTCTTT
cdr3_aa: CASSLVVGSMNTEAFF

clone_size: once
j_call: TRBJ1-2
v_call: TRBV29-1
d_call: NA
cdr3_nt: TGCAGCGTAGACCCAGGTAGCTATGGCTACACCTTC
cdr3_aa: CSVDPGSYGYTF

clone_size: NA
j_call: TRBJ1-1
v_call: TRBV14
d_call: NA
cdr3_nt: TGTGCCAGCGCTCAAAATCCGGGGACTGAAGCTTTCTTT
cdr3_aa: CASAQNPGTEAFF

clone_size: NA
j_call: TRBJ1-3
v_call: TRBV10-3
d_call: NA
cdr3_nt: TGTGCCATCAGTGAGGGAGGTGGCTCTGGAAACACCATATATTTT
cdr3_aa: CAISEGGGSGNTIYF

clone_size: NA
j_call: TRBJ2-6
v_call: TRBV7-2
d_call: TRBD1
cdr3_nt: TGTGCCAGCAGTTATCACCCAGGACAGGGGATGGGAGCCAACGTCCTGACTTTC
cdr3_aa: CASSYHPGQGMGANVLTF

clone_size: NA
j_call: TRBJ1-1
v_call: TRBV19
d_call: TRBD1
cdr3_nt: TGTGCCAGTAGAGGGGGACAGGGACTGAACACTGAAGCTTTCTTT
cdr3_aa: CASRGGQGLNTEAFF

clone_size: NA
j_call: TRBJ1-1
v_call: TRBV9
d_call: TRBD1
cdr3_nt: TGTGCCAGCAGCCCCGGACAGGGCGTGGGGGCTTTCTTT
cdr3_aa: CASSPGQGVGAFF

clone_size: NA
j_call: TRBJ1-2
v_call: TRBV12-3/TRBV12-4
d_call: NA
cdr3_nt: TGTGCCAGCAGGGATACAGGTTTGGTCGGCTACACCTTC
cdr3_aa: CASRDTGLVGYTF

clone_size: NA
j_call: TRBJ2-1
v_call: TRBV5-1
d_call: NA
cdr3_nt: TGCGCCAGCAGTGGTAGCAATGAGCAGTTCTTC
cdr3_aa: CASSGSNEQFF

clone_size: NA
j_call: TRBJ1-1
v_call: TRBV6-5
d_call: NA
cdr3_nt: TGTGCCAGCACCCCGTGGGGGACTGAAGCTTTCTTT
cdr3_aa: CASTPWGTEAFF

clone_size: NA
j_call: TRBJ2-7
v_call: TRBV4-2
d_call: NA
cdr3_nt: TGTGCCAGCAGCCCTTCCGAGGGTCACGAGCAGTACTTC
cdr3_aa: CASSPSEGHEQYF

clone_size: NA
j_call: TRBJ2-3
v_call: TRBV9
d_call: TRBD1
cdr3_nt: TGTGCCAGCAGCTCGACAGGGGAAGGGACGCAGTATTTT
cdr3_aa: CASSSTGEGTQYF

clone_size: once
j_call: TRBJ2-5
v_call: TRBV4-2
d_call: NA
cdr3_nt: TGTGCCAGCAGCCTGGAGATGGGGGAGAGGGAGACCCAGTACTTC
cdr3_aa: CASSLEMGERETQYF

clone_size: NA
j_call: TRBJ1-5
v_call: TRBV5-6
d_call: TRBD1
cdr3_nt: TGTGCCAGCAGCTTAAGGACAGGGGGCCTCAATCAGCCCCAGCATTTT
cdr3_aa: CASSLRTGGLNQPQHF

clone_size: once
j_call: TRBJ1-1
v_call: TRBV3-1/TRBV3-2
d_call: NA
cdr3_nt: TGTGCCAGCAGCAATATGGGGAACACTGAAGCTTTCTTT
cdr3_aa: CASSNMGNTEAFF

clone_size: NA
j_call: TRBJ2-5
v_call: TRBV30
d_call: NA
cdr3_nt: TGTGCCTGGAGCGTAGAGAGACAGACCCAGTACTTC
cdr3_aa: CAWSVERQTQYF

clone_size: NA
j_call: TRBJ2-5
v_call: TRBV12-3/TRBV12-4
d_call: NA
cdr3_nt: TGTGCCAGCAGCCAGGGACTTCAAGAGACCCAGTACTTC
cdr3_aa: CASSQGLQETQYF

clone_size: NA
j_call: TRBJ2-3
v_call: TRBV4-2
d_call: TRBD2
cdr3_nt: TGTGCCAGCAGCCGTACCGGGACTAGCGGTACTAGCACAGATACGCAGTATTTT
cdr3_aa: CASSRTGTSGTSTDTQYF

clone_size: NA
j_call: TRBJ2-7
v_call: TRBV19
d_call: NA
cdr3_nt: TGTGCCAGTAGTATAGAGGCGGGCGTCGGCTCCTACGAGCAGTACTTC
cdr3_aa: CASSIEAGVGSYEQYF

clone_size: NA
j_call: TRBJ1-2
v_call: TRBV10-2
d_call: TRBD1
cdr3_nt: TGCGCCAGCAGTGATCCGGGACAGGGGGCCTATGGCTACACCTTC
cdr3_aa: CASSDPGQGAYGYTF